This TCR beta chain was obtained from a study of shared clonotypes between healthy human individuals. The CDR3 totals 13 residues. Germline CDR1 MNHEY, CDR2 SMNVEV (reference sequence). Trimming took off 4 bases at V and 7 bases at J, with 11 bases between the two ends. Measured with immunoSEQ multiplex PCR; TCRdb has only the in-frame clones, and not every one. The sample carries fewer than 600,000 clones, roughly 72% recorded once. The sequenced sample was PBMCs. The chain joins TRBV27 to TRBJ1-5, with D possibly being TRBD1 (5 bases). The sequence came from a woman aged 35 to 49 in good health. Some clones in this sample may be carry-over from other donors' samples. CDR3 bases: TGTGCCAGCAGTTACGACAGTTTCCAGCCCCAGCATTTT. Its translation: CASSYDSFQPQHF.